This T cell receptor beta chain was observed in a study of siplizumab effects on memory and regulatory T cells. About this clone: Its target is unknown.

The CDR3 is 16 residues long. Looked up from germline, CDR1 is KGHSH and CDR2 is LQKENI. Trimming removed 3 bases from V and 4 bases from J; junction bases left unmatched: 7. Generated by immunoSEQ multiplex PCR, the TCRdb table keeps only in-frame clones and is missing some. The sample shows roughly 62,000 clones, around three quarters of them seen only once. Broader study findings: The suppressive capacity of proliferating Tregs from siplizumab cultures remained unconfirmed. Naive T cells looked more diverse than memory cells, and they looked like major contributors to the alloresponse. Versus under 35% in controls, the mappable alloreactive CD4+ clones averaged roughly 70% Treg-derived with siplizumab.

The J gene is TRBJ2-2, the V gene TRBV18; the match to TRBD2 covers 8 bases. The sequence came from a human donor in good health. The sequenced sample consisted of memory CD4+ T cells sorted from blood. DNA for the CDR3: TGTGCCAGCTCACCGCTCCGGGGGGGCATCACCGGGGAGCTGTTTTTT. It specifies CASSPLRGGITGELFF.